This T cell receptor (beta chain) was captured in a study of human T cells and chemical hapten exposure. Study-wide results and limits: While controls formed fewer of them, expanded TCRs formed significantly more large CDR3 similarity clusters. Counts of TCRs above 1 in 1000 frequency stayed unchanged with DPC sensitization.

From the RACE reads, TCRdb called clonotypes with MiXCR, one entry per CDR3 protein. The sample contains a few hundred thousand distinct CDR3 sequences, around 6% of which appear only once. Specified time point: patch test 2, 6 weeks after DPC sensitization. This sample's treatment: therapeutic diphenylcyclopropenone sensitization with weekly scalp DPC. Notes on this clonotype: Its target is not known.

Per the germline V gene, CDR1 is SGHVS and CDR2 is FNYEAQ. The V end was cut by 4 bases, the J end by 2 bases, with 17 bases between. The CDR3 loop spans 17 amino acids. The sequence came from a young woman with alopecia areata. Some clones in this sample may be carry-over from other donors' samples. The rearrangement uses TRBV7-6 and TRBJ2-2; tentatively, D is TRBD1 (6 bases). This material consisted of whole blood, taken in connection with sensitization to the hapten diphenylcyclopropenone (DPC). For the CDR3, the DNA is TGTGCCAGCAGCTCTCTGCCAGGGGTTTTAAACACCGGGGAGCTGTTTTTT. It encodes CASSSLPGVLNTGELFF.